This is a list of T cell receptor beta chains from one sample in a study of blood T cell repertoires in COVID-19. Method: immunoSEQ multiplex PCR; TCRdb's copy keeps in-frame clones and lacks some. The data show just over 250,000 clones, over 75% seen once. Sequenced material: peripheral blood. Every receptor here comes from a woman aged 70-85 years with COVID-19, enrolled during active disease. Each CDR3 is given with its conserved first and last residue. Fields, in order: CDR3 DNA, CDR3 protein, V gene, CDR3 length, clone size, D gene, J gene. D genes are given only for firm matches. Clone size appears in some rows only: once, few, many, or a class for an expanded clone.

DNA: TGCAGCGCTGCTTTAGCGGGAGGGCCGGGAGAGACCCAGTACTTC
CDR3: CSAALAGGPGETQYF
V: TRBV29-1
length: 15
size: -
D: TRBD2
J: TRBJ2-5

DNA: TGTGCCAGCAGCTTAGATTGGGGGACTAGCGGGATACGGTACGAGCAGTACTTC
CDR3: CASSLDWGTSGIRYEQYF
V: TRBV11-2
length: 18
size: -
D: TRBD2
J: TRBJ2-7

DNA: TGTGCCACCAGCAGAGATTTGGGGGGGAGGAATACCTACGAGCAGTACTTC
CDR3: CATSRDLGGRNTYEQYF
V: TRBV15
length: 17
size: -
D: TRBD2
J: TRBJ2-7

DNA: TGTGCCAGCAGCCCCGGGATAAACACTGAAGCTTTCTTT
CDR3: CASSPGINTEAFF
V: TRBV7-9
length: 13
size: few
D: -
J: TRBJ1-1

DNA: TGTGCCAGTAGACAAGGAGCCGGAGTGTTAAACATTCAGTACTTC
CDR3: CASRQGAGVLNIQYF
V: TRBV19
length: 15
size: -
D: -
J: TRBJ2-4

DNA: TGTGCCATCAGTGAGACAGGGAACTATGGCTACACCTTC
CDR3: CAISETGNYGYTF
V: TRBV10-3
length: 13
size: -
D: -
J: TRBJ1-2

DNA: TGTGCCAGCAGGGGACAGCCGGGGCCCCAGCATTTT
CDR3: CASRGQPGPQHF
V: TRBV2
length: 12
size: few
D: TRBD1
J: TRBJ1-5

DNA: TGTGCCAGCAGTTACGGAGAAACTGAAGCTTTCTTT
CDR3: CASSYGETEAFF
V: TRBV6-5
length: 12
size: -
D: -
J: TRBJ1-1

DNA: TGTGCCAGTAGGGGGACAGGGAATAATTCACCCCTCCACTTT
CDR3: CASRGTGNNSPLHF
V: TRBV19
length: 14
size: few
D: TRBD1
J: TRBJ1-6

DNA: TGTGCCAGCAGTGAAGCGGGGGGAACTGAGCAGTTCTTC
CDR3: CASSEAGGTEQFF
V: TRBV6-1
length: 13
size: -
D: -
J: TRBJ2-1

DNA: TGTGCCAGCAGCGTAGGAATCGCGGGAGGGAACGAGCAGTACTTC
CDR3: CASSVGIAGGNEQYF
V: TRBV9
length: 15
size: -
D: TRBD2
J: TRBJ2-7

DNA: TGTGCCAGCAGCGTTTCGACTGGGACTGAAGCTTTCTTT
CDR3: CASSVSTGTEAFF
V: TRBV14
length: 13
size: once
D: -
J: TRBJ1-1

DNA: TGTGCCAGCAGCTCCGGGACAGATTTTGCAGATACGCAGTATTTT
CDR3: CASSSGTDFADTQYF
V: TRBV7-6
length: 15
size: -
D: TRBD1
J: TRBJ2-3

DNA: TGCGCCAGCAGCTTGGGTAGCTCCTACGAGCAGTACTTC
CDR3: CASSLGSSYEQYF
V: TRBV5-1
length: 13
size: -
D: -
J: TRBJ2-7

DNA: TGTGCCAGCAGTGTGGACAAGAACACTGAAGCTTTCTTT
CDR3: CASSVDKNTEAFF
V: TRBV2
length: 13
size: -
D: -
J: TRBJ1-1

DNA: TGTGCCAGTAGTCCGGCAGGGGGCGGGTACGAGCAGTACTTC
CDR3: CASSPAGGGYEQYF
V: TRBV19
length: 14
size: few
D: TRBD1
J: TRBJ2-7

DNA: TGCGCCAGCAGCTCGGTCGGGACAGAAGATGGCTACACCTTC
CDR3: CASSSVGTEDGYTF
V: TRBV5-1
length: 14
size: -
D: TRBD1
J: TRBJ1-2

DNA: TGTGCCAGTAGTCCGAGTGAACTGAACACTGAAGCTTTCTTT
CDR3: CASSPSELNTEAFF
V: TRBV19
length: 14
size: -
D: -
J: TRBJ1-1

DNA: TGTGCCAGCAGTAGCGGGAGGGCCTCTTACTACGAGCAGTACTTC
CDR3: CASSSGRASYYEQYF
V: TRBV2
length: 15
size: -
D: TRBD2
J: TRBJ2-7

DNA: TGTGCCAGCAGCTTTCTACAGGGAAACTATGGCTACACCTTC
CDR3: CASSFLQGNYGYTF
V: TRBV7-2
length: 14
size: -
D: -
J: TRBJ1-2

DNA: TGTGCCAGCAGCGGCCGGGGCTACGAGCAGTACTTC
CDR3: CASSGRGYEQYF
V: TRBV9
length: 12
size: -
D: -
J: TRBJ2-7

DNA: TGTGCCAGCAGCATACAGGTTTCGAACACTGAAGCTTTCTTT
CDR3: CASSIQVSNTEAFF
V: TRBV7-2
length: 14
size: -
D: -
J: TRBJ1-1

DNA: TGTGCCAGTAGTGGACAGGGAAAAGAGACCCAGTACTTC
CDR3: CASSGQGKETQYF
V: TRBV19
length: 13
size: -
D: TRBD1
J: TRBJ2-5

DNA: TGTGCCAGCAGCCAAGATGGTGGCTCACCCCTCCACTTT
CDR3: CASSQDGGSPLHF
V: TRBV3-1/TRBV3-2
length: 13
size: -
D: -
J: TRBJ1-6

DNA: TGTGCCAGCAGTCCCCGGGACAGGGGGGGATCACCCCTCCACTTT
CDR3: CASSPRDRGGSPLHF
V: TRBV28
length: 15
size: -
D: TRBD1
J: TRBJ1-6

DNA: TGTGCCAGCAGCGTCGGGTCCCATGATGAGCAGTTCTTC
CDR3: CASSVGSHDEQFF
V: TRBV7-3
length: 13
size: -
D: -
J: TRBJ2-1

DNA: TGTGCCAGTAGTCAGGGAACCGGGGAGCTGTTTTTT
CDR3: CASSQGTGELFF
V: TRBV19
length: 12
size: once
D: -
J: TRBJ2-2

DNA: TGTGCCAGCAGTGAATCACTAAATCAGCCCCAGCATTTT
CDR3: CASSESLNQPQHF
V: TRBV6-1
length: 13
size: -
D: -
J: TRBJ1-5

DNA: TGCAGCGTGTCCGGGACAGGGGAATTTTATAACTATGGCTACACCTTC
CDR3: CSVSGTGEFYNYGYTF
V: TRBV29-1
length: 16
size: -
D: TRBD1
J: TRBJ1-2

DNA: TGCGCCAGCAGCTTGTATAGCCGGGAGACCCAGTACTTC
CDR3: CASSLYSRETQYF
V: TRBV5-1
length: 13
size: -
D: -
J: TRBJ2-5

DNA: TGTGCCAGCACTGAGACAGGGGACACTGAAGCTTTCTTT
CDR3: CASTETGDTEAFF
V: TRBV25-1
length: 13
size: -
D: TRBD1
J: TRBJ1-1

DNA: TGTGCCACTATCAAAGCGGGAGGCTTCTCTGAGCAGTTCTTC
CDR3: CATIKAGGFSEQFF
V: TRBV19
length: 14
size: -
D: TRBD2
J: TRBJ2-1

DNA: TGTGCCAGCAGTTCTCTAGCGGGAGTGGTCGCAGATACGCAGTATTTT
CDR3: CASSSLAGVVADTQYF
V: TRBV27
length: 16
size: -
D: TRBD2
J: TRBJ2-3